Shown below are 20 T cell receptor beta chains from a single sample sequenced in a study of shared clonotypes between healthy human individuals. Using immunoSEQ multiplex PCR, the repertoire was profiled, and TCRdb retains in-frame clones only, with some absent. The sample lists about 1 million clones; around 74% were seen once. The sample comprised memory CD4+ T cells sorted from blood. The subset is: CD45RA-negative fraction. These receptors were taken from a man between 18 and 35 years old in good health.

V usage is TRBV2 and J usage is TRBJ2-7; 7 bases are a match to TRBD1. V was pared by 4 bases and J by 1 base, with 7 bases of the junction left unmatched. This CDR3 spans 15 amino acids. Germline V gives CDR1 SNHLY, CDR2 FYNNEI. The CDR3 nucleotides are TGTGCCAGCAGTGGGGAGACAGGGTCGTCCTACGAGCAGTACTTC. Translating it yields CASSGETGSSYEQYF. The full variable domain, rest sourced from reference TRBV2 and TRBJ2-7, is EPEVTQTPSHQVTQMGQEVILRCVPISNHLYFYWYRQILGQKVEFLVSFYNNEISEKSEIFDDQFSVERPDGSNFTLKIRSTKLEDSAMYFCASSGETGSSYEQYFGPGTRLTVT.

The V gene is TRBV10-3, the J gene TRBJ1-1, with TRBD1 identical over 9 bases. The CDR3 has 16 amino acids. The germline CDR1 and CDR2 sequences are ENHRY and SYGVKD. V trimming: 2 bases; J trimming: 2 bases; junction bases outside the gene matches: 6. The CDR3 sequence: CAISEGWGQGNTEAFF. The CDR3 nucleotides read TGTGCCATCAGTGAGGGATGGGGACAGGGAAACACTGAAGCTTTCTTT.

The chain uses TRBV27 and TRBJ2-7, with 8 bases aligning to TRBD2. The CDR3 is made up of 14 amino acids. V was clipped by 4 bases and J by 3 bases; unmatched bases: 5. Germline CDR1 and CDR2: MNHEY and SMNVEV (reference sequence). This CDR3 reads CASSSSGWGYEQYF. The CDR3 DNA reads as TGTGCCAGCAGTTCTAGCGGGTGGGGCTACGAGCAGTACTTC.

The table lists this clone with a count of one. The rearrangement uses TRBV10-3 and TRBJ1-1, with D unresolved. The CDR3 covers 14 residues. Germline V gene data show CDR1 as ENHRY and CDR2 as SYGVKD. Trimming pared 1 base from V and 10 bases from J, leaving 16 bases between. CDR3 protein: CAISEFREGSGAFF. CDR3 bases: TGTGCCATCAGTGAGTTTCGAGAGGGTAGCGGAGCTTTCTTT.

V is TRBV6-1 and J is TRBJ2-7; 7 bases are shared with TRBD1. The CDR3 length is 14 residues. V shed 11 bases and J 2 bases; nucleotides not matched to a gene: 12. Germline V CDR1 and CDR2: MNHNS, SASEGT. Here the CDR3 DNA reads TGTGCCGTAAACGCTTGGGGACAGACCTACGAGCAGTACTTC. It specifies CAVNAWGQTYEQYF.

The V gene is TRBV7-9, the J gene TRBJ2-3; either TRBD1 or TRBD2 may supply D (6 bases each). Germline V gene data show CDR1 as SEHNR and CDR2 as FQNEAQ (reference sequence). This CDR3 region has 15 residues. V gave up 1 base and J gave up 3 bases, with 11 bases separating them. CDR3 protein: CASSLEGGKTDTQYF. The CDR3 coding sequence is TGTGCCAGCAGCTTAGAGGGGGGCAAGACAGATACGCAGTATTTT.

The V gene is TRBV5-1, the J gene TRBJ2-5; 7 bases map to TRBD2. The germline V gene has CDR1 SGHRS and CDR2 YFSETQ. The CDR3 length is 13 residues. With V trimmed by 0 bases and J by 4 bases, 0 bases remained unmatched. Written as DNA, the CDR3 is TGCGCCAGCAGCTTGGGGACTAGAGAGACCCAGTACTTC. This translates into CASSLGTRETQYF.

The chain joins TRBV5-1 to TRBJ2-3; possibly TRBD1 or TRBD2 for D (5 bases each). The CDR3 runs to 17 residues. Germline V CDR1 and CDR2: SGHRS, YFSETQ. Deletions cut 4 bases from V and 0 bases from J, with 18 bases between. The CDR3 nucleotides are TGCGCCAGCAGCAGAATCCAGGGACCCATAAGCACAGATACGCAGTATTTT. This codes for CASSRIQGPISTDTQYF.

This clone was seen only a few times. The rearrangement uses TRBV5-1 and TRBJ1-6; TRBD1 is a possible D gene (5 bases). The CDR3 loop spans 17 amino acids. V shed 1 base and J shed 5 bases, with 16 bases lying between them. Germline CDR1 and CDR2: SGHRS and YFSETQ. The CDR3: CASSLKPRAGHNSPLHF. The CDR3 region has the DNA TGCGCCAGCAGCTTGAAACCCAGGGCCGGACATAATTCACCCCTCCACTTT.

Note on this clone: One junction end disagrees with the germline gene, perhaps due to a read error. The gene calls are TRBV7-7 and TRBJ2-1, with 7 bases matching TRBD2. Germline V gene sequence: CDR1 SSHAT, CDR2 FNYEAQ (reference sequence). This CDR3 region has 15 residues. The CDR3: CASSPGGSSYNEQFF. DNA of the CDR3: TGTGCTAGCAGCCCCGGGGGGTCTTCCTACAATGAGCAGTTCTTC.

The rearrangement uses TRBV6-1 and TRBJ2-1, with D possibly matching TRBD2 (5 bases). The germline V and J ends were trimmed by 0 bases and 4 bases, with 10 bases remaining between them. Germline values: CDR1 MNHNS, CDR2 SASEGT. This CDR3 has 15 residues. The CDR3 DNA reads TGTGCCAGCAGTGAAGCTCTCGGGAATTACAATGAGCAGTTCTTC. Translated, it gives CASSEALGNYNEQFF.

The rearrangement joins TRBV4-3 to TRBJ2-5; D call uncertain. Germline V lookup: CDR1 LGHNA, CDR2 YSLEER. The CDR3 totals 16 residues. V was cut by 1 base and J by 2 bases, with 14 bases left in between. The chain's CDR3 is CASSQAHQRGQETQYF. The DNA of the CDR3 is TGCGCCAGCAGCCAAGCCCATCAACGCGGTCAAGAGACCCAGTACTTC.

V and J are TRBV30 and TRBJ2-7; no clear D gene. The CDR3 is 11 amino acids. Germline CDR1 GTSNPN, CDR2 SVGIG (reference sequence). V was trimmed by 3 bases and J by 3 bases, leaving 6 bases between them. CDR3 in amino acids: CAWRQNYEQYF. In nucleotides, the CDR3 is TGTGCCTGGAGACAGAACTACGAGCAGTACTTC.

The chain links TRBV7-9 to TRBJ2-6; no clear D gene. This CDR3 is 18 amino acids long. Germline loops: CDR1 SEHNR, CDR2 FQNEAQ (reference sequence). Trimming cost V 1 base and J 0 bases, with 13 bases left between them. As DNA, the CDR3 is TGTGCCAGCAGCTTAGGGAACTTACAATTCTCTGGGGCCAACGTCCTGACTTTC. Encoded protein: CASSLGNLQFSGANVLTF.

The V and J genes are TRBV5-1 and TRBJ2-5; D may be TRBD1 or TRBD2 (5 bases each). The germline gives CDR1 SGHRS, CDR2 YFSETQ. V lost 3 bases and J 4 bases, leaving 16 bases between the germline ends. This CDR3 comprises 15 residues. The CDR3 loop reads CASSYTGTGIETQYF. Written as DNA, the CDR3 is TGCGCCAGCAGCTACACCGGGACGGGAATAGAGACCCAGTACTTC.

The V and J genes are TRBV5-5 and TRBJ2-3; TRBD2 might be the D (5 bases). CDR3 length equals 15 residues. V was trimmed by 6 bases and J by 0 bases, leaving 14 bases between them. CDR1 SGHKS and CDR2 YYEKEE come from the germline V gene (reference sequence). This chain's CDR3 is CASNKLAVSTDTQYF. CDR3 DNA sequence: TGTGCCAGCAATAAGCTAGCCGTAAGCACAGATACGCAGTATTTT.

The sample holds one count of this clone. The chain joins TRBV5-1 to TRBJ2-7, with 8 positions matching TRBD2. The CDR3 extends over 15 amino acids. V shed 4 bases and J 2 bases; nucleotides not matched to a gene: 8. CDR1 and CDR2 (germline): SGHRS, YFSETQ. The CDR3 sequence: CASSPAGGLPYEQYF. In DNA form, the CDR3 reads TGCGCCAGCAGCCCCGCGGGAGGATTGCCCTACGAGCAGTACTTC. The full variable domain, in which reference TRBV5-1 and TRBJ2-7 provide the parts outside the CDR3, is KAGVTQTPRYLIKTRGQQVTLSCSPISGHRSVSWYQQTPGQGLQFLFEYFSETQRNKGNFPGRFSGRQFSNSRSEMNVSTLELGDSALYLCASSPAGGLPYEQYFGPGTRLTVT.

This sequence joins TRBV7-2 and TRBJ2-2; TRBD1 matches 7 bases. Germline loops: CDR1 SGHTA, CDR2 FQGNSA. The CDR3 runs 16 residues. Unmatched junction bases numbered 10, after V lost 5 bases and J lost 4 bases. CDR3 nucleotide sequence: TGTGCCAGCAGCCCCTCGACAGGGATAGGCACCGGGGAGCTGTTTTTT. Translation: CASSPSTGIGTGELFF.

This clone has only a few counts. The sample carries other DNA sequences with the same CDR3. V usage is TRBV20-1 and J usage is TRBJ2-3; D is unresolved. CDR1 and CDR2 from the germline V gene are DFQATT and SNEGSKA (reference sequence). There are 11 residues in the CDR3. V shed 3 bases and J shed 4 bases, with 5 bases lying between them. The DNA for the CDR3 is TGCAGTGCTAGTGGGCCAGATACGCAGTATTTT. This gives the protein CSASGPDTQYF.

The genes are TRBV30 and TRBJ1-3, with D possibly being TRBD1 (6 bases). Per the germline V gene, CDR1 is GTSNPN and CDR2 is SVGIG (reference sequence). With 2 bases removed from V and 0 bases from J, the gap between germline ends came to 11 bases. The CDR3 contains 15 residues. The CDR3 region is CAWSTGAFSGNTIYF. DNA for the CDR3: TGTGCCTGGAGTACGGGGGCTTTCTCTGGAAACACCATATATTTT.